This is a list of T cell receptor beta chains from one sample in a study of response to subunit inactivated influenza vaccine. TCRdb fed the RT-PCR reads into MiXCR, producing one record per CDR3 protein. The data hold 700,000 to 900,000 distinct CDR3 sequences, with over 20% observed a single time. The sequences come from PBMCs from blood, collected around 5 days after vaccination. The origin of the receptors is a man aged 50-59 years who received an inactivated influenza vaccine. Each CDR3 is given with its conserved first and last residue. The D gene is left open where the match is weak. Not every row has a clone size; where given, it reads once, few, many or a size class.

>TRBJ2-1|TRBV29-1|NA|NA
CSAGNGVMNEQFF
TGCAGCGCAGGGAATGGCGTTATGAATGAGCAGTTCTTC
>TRBJ2-7|TRBV4-2|NA|TRBD2
CASSQDGGLAGSYEQYF
TGTGCCAGCAGCCAAGATGGGGGACTAGCCGGATCCTACGAGCAGTACTTC
>TRBJ1-4|TRBV5-1|NA|TRBD1
CASSPWKGAIEKLFF
TGCGCCAGCAGCCCGTGGAAGGGGGCTATTGAAAAACTGTTTTTT
>TRBJ2-2|TRBV4-3|NA|TRBD2
CASSQDGFASGGPGELFF
TGCGCCAGCAGCCAAGATGGGTTCGCTAGCGGGGGGCCCGGGGAGCTGTTTTTT
>TRBJ2-3|TRBV11-2|few|TRBD2
CASSVTSGGPRDTQYF
TGTGCCAGCAGCGTAACTAGCGGGGGGCCAAGAGATACGCAGTATTTT
>TRBJ2-2|TRBV5-5|once|NA
CASSFLGSTTGELFF
TGTGCCAGCAGCTTTCTGGGGTCGACCACCGGGGAGCTGTTTTTT
>TRBJ2-7|TRBV7-2|NA|NA
CASSSSRDLNGQYF
TGTGCCAGCAGCTCGTCCCGGGACTTGAACGGGCAGTACTTC
>TRBJ2-1|TRBV7-2|few|NA
CASSSFEYNEQFF
TGTGCCAGCAGCTCCTTCGAATACAATGAGCAGTTCTTC
>TRBJ1-5|TRBV2|NA|NA
CASSEAVRAGQPQHF
TGTGCCAGCAGTGAAGCGGTAAGGGCCGGTCAGCCCCAGCATTTT
>TRBJ2-2|TRBV29-1|NA|TRBD1
CSVARQGNGELFF
TGCAGCGTCGCAAGACAGGGGAACGGGGAGCTGTTTTTT
>TRBJ1-5|TRBV6-2/TRBV6-3|NA|NA
CASSYLGRTNQPQHF
TGTGCCAGCAGTTACCTCGGACGTACAAATCAGCCCCAGCATTTT
>TRBJ1-1|TRBV28|few|TRBD1
CATKSWAGGTEAFF
TGTGCCACTAAGAGTTGGGCAGGGGGGACTGAAGCTTTCTTT
>TRBJ1-5|TRBV18|NA|NA
CASSPSVNQPQHF
TGTGCCAGCTCACCAAGCGTCAATCAGCCCCAGCATTTT
>TRBJ2-2|TRBV5-5|few|TRBD1
CASSLNRGRGPGELFF
TGTGCCAGCAGCTTAAACAGGGGGCGTGGGCCCGGGGAGCTGTTTTTT
>TRBJ1-1|TRBV7-3|NA|TRBD1
CASSYRGRPGQGYPGDEAFF
TGTGCCAGCAGCTACAGGGGTCGACCGGGACAGGGTTATCCTGGGGATGAAGCTTTCTTT